The source of this TCR beta chain is a study of CD8 T cells in Susac syndrome. About this clonotype itself: What it binds is not known.

After extraction with the RNeasy kit, about 0.5 to 1 ug of the RNA was reverse transcribed using random hexamers. TCRdb re-called the immunoSEQ multiplex PCR reads through MiXCR, storing one row per CDR3 protein. Of around 150,000 distinct CDR3 sequences in the sample, 95% were seen once. This CDR3 contains 14 residues. The germline V gene encodes CDR1 SGHDT and CDR2 YYEEEE. V lost 0 bases and J lost 4; bases outside the gene matches: 3. Negative isolation was applied to CD8+ and CD4+ T cells, and FACS enrichment was applied to TEMRA cells. Study-wide results and limits: Clonal expansion of CD8+ cells in Susac peaked in TEMRA cells (and in active patients).

This clonotype originated in a human donor with Susac syndrome. The sample consisted of CD8+ T cells from PBMCs. This chain joins TRBV5-6 and TRBJ1-1; 7 nucleotides align to TRBD1. CDR3 in DNA: TGTGCCAGCAGCTTGGAGGGGGCGATCACTGAAGCTTTCTTT. Its translation: CASSLEGAITEAFF.